This entry concerns a single T cell receptor beta chain. This record belongs to a study of blood T cell repertoires in COVID-19. This table comes from immunoSEQ multiplex PCR, and its TCRdb copy is limited to in-frame clones, with some not included. The profile shows about 350,000 clones, about 86% of them singletons. Germline V gives CDR1 ENHRY, CDR2 SYGVKD. The CDR3 length is 13 residues. Trimming took 0 bases from V and 7 from J; bases not matched to a gene: 3. The sequencing sample was made of peripheral blood. The TCR comes from a woman aged 55-70 years with COVID-19, enrolled during active disease. This rearrangement joins TRBV10-3 to TRBJ2-7; 7 bases agree with TRBD2. As DNA, the CDR3 is TGTGCCATCAGTGAGTCGGGGGAGGGGGAGCAGTACTTC. Its protein product is CAISESGEGEQYF.